Below, 8 T cell receptor beta chains from the same sample are listed, as sequenced in a study of CD8+CD57+ T cells in acquired aplastic anemia. Patients selected for sequencing had displayed CD8+CD57+ cell expansion by flow cytometry. Profiles of TCR beta VDJ and CDR3 were generated from a genomic DNA template. Via MiXCR, TCRdb re-called the reads, giving one row per CDR3 protein. The sample lists some 200,000 distinct CDR3 sequences, roughly 60% occurring once. Sequenced material: sorted CD4+, CD8+, or CD8+CD57+ T cells (not recorded which) from PBMCs. Receptor source: a human donor with aplastic anemia.

A word on this clonotype: A much larger clone differs from this one at a single base, so this may be a read error. The chain couples TRBV24-1 to TRBJ2-1, with D perhaps TRBD1 or TRBD2 (5 bases each). Germline V gene sequence: CDR1 KGHDR, CDR2 SFDVKD. CDR3 size: 13 residues. Here the CDR3 DNA reads TGTGCCACCAAGCCGCCGTTGGGGGATGAGCAGTCCTTC. Translated, it gives CATKPPLGDEQSF.

This clonotype was recorded many times. The genes are TRBV7-9 and TRBJ1-2; possible D gene TRBD1, 6 bases. The CDR3 is 16 amino acids. CDR1 is SEHNR, CDR2 FQNEAQ, per germline (reference sequence). Trimming pared 5 bases from V and 0 bases from J, leaving 16 bases between. CDR3 loop: CASSPVLQGPNYGYTF. As DNA, the CDR3 is TGTGCCAGCAGCCCCGTCCTACAGGGACCTAACTATGGCTACACCTTC.

V gene TRBV9 combines with J gene TRBJ2-3; 7 nucleotides line up with TRBD2. The germline V gene has CDR1 SGDLS and CDR2 YYNGEE. V lost 2 bases and J lost 8; bases outside the gene matches: 8. This CDR3 comprises 14 residues. Here the CDR3 DNA reads TGTGCCAGCAGCGTGACTAGCCAACGAGGTACGCAGTATTTT. It yields the protein CASSVTSQRGTQYF. Variable domain in full (rest from reference TRBV9 and TRBJ2-3): DSGVTQTPKHLITATGQRVTLRCSPRSGDLSVYWYQQSLDQGLQFLIQYYNGEERAKGNILERFSAQQFPDLHSELNLSSLELGDSALYFCASSVTSQRGTQYFGPGTRLTVL.

This clonotype was detected ten times or more. The chain couples TRBV12-3 or TRBV12-4 to TRBJ2-7, with D perhaps TRBD2 (6 bases). This CDR3 spans 14 amino acids. The V and J ends lost 3 bases and 6 bases respectively, with 15 bases between them. The CDR3 nucleotides are TGTGCCAGCAGTTTCGACTGGGGGGAGGCCGAGCAGTACTTC. Translated, it gives CASSFDWGEAEQYF.

V is TRBV6-1 and J is TRBJ2-3, with D possibly matching TRBD1 (6 bases). Germline values: CDR1 MNHNS, CDR2 SASEGT. The length of the CDR3 is 14 residues. The ends were cut back, 1 base at V and 14 bases at J, with 19 bases in the middle. For the CDR3, the DNA is TGTGCCAGCAGTGAAGTTGTGGCAGGGGAATCGTTGTATTTT. Amino acids: CASSEVVAGESLYF.

The V call is TRBV20-1, the J call TRBJ2-3; 13 bases agree with TRBD2. The CDR3 runs to 16 residues. The J segment lost 2 bases and the V segment lost 3 bases, leaving 5 bases of the junction unmatched. CDR1 DFQATT and CDR2 SNEGSKA come from the germline V gene (reference sequence). The CDR3 DNA sequence: TGCAGTGCTAGTCCCGGACTAGCGGGGGCCACAGATACGCAGTATTTT. Its protein is CSASPGLAGATDTQYF.

The CDR3 region is CATSRRPGTGVYEQYF. Written as DNA, the CDR3 is TGTGCCACCAGCAGACGACCCGGGACAGGGGTCTACGAGCAGTACTTC. The chain uses TRBV15 and TRBJ2-7, with 10 positions matching TRBD1. The length of the CDR3 is 16 residues. Trimming removed 2 bases from V and 3 bases from J; junction bases left unmatched: 7. Germline V CDR1 and CDR2: LNHNV, YYDKDF (reference sequence).

The CDR3 DNA follows: TGTGCCACCGGGGACCGACGATCCTACGAGCAGTACTTC. This gives the protein CATGDRRSYEQYF. The chain is built from TRBV19 and TRBJ2-7; the D gene could be TRBD1 or TRBD2 (5 bases each). V was pared by 10 bases and J by 1 base, with 14 bases between. This CDR3 has 13 amino acids. Germline-derived CDR1 and CDR2 are LNHDA and SQIVND (reference sequence).